Listed here are 14 T cell receptor beta chains from one sample, sequenced in a study of blood T cell repertoires in COVID-19 (dated by TCRdb to between 2020 and 2021). The library was built by means of the immunoSEQ multiplex PCR assay. This is the immuneACCESS table as TCRdb keeps it, with only in-frame sequences that have V and J called. A part of the clones is gone; compared with another copy, unresolved V genes explain less than half, and the rest is unexplained. Present in this sample are about 200,000 clones, roughly 88% of which were seen just once. The top ten hold more than 25% of the sample. The sequenced material came from peripheral blood. The source of these receptors is a man aged 40-49 years with acute or convalescent COVID-19.

This clone was seen only once. The J gene is TRBJ2-5, the V gene TRBV18, with a weak D call TRBD1 (6 bases). The germline gives CDR1 KGHSH, CDR2 LQKENI. CDR3 length: 16 amino acids. V dropped 3 bases and J dropped 2 bases, with 16 bases sitting between them. Here the CDR3 DNA reads TGTGCCAGCTCACCTGATAGGACAGCAAGACAAGAGACCCAGTACTTC. Its protein product is CASSPDRTARQETQYF. Filled out from reference TRBV18 and TRBJ2-5, the complete variable domain reads NAGVMQNPRHLVRRRGQEARLRCSPMKGHSHVYWYRQLPEEGLKFMVYLQKENIIDESGMPKERFSAEFPKEGPSILRIQQVVRGDSAAYFCASSPDRTARQETQYFGPGTRLLVL.

The chain uses TRBV7-2 and TRBJ1-4, with D possibly matching TRBD1 (5 bases). The length of the CDR3 is 16 residues. Germline CDR1 and CDR2: SGHTA and FQGNSA. The V end lost 2 bases, the J end lost 7 bases, and 17 bases lay between the germline ends. The CDR3 is CASSLKTTARGEKLFF. The DNA for the CDR3 is TGTGCCAGCAGCTTAAAAACCACCGCAAGGGGTGAAAAACTGTTTTTT.

For the CDR3, the DNA is TGTGCCGCCTCCGCGGCGGGAGGGCCGGACGAGCAGTACTTC. Protein sequence: CAASAAGGPDEQYF. The chain uses TRBV6-5 and TRBJ2-7, with TRBD2 identical over 9 bases. Germline CDR1 MNHEY, CDR2 SVGAGI. The CDR3 totals 14 residues. Trimming took 11 bases from V and 5 from J; bases not matched to a gene: 13.

The rearrangement links TRBV19 to TRBJ2-7; 7 positions agree with TRBD1. Germline trimming cut 6 bases from V and 2 bases from J; bases unmatched to any gene: 13. The germline gives CDR1 LNHDA, CDR2 SQIVND (reference sequence). This CDR3 is built from 16 residues. In nucleotides, the CDR3 is TGTGCCAGTAGCAACTTAGACCGGGACAGACCCTACGAGCAGTACTTC. It encodes CASSNLDRDRPYEQYF.

The chain combines TRBV3-1 (or the pseudogene TRBV3-2) with TRBJ1-1; D call uncertain. V shed 4 bases and J shed 1 base, with 10 bases lying between them. The CDR3 covers 14 residues. Germline V gene sequence: CDR1 LGHDT, CDR2 YNNKEL (reference sequence). The CDR3 nucleotides read TGTGCCAGCAGCCCTCGGCGGCAGAACACTGAAGCTTTCTTT. It yields the protein CASSPRRQNTEAFF.

This sequence joins TRBV30 and TRBJ1-5, with 9 bases that match TRBD1. Germline CDR1 reads GTSNPN; CDR2 reads SVGIG (reference sequence). The CDR3 runs to 14 residues. The J segment lost 5 bases and the V segment lost 3 bases, leaving 5 bases of the junction unmatched. CDR3 in amino acids: CAWSRDRVDQPQHF. The CDR3 region has the DNA TGTGCCTGGAGCCGGGACAGGGTTGATCAGCCCCAGCATTTT.

The CDR3 spells CASSYLSSRNTGELFF. CDR3 coding DNA: TGTGCCAGCAGTTACCTGTCTTCCCGGAACACCGGGGAGCTGTTTTTT. J is TRBJ2-2 and V is TRBV6-2 or TRBV6-3, with unresolved D. The V gene's germline CDR1 is MNHEY and CDR2 SVGEGT. The CDR3 has 16 residues. The ends were cut back, 2 bases at V and 1 base at J, with 11 bases in the middle.

The chain joins TRBV6-5 to TRBJ2-7; 11 bases are shared with TRBD1. V gave up 4 bases and J gave up 2 bases; unmatched junction bases: 4. This CDR3 contains 15 residues. Germline values: CDR1 MNHEY, CDR2 SVGAGI. The CDR3, as DNA: TGTGCCAGCAGTTCGCGGGACAGGGGGACCTACGAGCAGTACTTC. Translating gives CASSSRDRGTYEQYF.

This clone has more than one count but fewer than ten. The V and J genes are TRBV19 and TRBJ2-3; tentatively, D is TRBD2 (6 bases). The CDR3 runs to 14 residues. V shed 5 bases and J shed 7 bases, with 16 bases lying between them. Per germline, CDR1 LNHDA and CDR2 SQIVND (reference sequence). CDR3 loop: CASSRDGGLNTQYF. DNA for the CDR3: TGTGCCAGTAGTCGGGACGGAGGGTTAAATACGCAGTATTTT.

This chain links TRBV6-2 or TRBV6-3 with TRBJ2-3; D remains ambiguous. V lost 2 bases and J lost 0, with 6 bases in between. The CDR3 is 14 residues long. Germline V CDR1 and CDR2: MNHEY, SVGEGT. CDR3 nucleotides: TGTGCCAGCAGTTACACTACTAGCACAGATACGCAGTATTTT. Translating gives CASSYTTSTDTQYF.

The rearrangement uses TRBV5-1 and TRBJ2-7; 13 bases align to TRBD2. Germline V CDR1 and CDR2: SGHRS, YFSETQ. This CDR3 comprises 15 residues. The ends lost 4 bases at V and 5 bases at J; junction bases unmatched: 6. CDR3: CASSRLAGGSHEQYF. CDR3 sequence (DNA): TGCGCCAGCAGCCGACTAGCGGGAGGTTCCCACGAGCAGTACTTC.

The table lists this clone with a few counts. The chain couples TRBV19 to TRBJ1-2, with D perhaps TRBD1 (5 bases). Germline V CDR1 and CDR2: LNHDA, SQIVND (reference sequence). Trimming took 3 bases from V and 3 from J, leaving 20 bases between them. The CDR3 runs 17 residues. The CDR3 here is CASSIFPGDLIDYGYTF. The DNA of the CDR3 is TGTGCCAGTAGTATTTTCCCCGGGGACTTGATAGACTATGGCTACACCTTC.

This clone has just one count. The V gene is TRBV19, the J gene TRBJ1-2; tentative D call: TRBD1 (6 bases). This CDR3 contains 16 residues. V lost 4 bases and J 1 base, leaving 16 bases between the germline ends. Germline lookup yields CDR1 LNHDA and CDR2 SQIVND (reference sequence). The CDR3 DNA sequence: TGTGCCAGTAGTACCCAACAGGGAAGTATTAACTATGGCTACACCTTC. Encoded protein: CASSTQQGSINYGYTF. Full variable domain (remainder filled in from reference TRBV19 and TRBJ1-2): DGGITQSPKYLFRKEGQNVTLSCEQNLNHDAMYWYRQDPGQGLRLIYYSQIVNDFQKGDIAEGYSVSREKKESFPLTVTSAQKNPTAFYLCASSTQQGSINYGYTFGSGTRLTVV.

The V call is TRBV6-2 or TRBV6-3, the J call TRBJ1-5, with 8 bases matching TRBD1. The CDR3 covers 15 residues. CDR1 is MNHEY, CDR2 SVGEGT, per germline. With V trimmed by 5 bases and J by 2 bases, 5 bases remained unmatched. The CDR3: CASSADRGRNQPQHF. The CDR3 nucleotides are TGTGCCAGCAGTGCCGACAGGGGACGCAATCAGCCCCAGCATTTT.